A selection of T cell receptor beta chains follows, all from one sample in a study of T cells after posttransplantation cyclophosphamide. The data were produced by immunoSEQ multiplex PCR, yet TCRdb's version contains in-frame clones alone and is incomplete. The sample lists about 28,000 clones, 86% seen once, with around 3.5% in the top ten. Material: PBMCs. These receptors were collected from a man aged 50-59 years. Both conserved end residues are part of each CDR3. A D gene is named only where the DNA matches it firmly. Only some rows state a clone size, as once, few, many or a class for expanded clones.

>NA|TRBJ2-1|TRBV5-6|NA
CASSLGAAYNEQFF
TGTGCCAGCAGCTTGGGGGCAGCTTACAATGAGCAGTTCTTC
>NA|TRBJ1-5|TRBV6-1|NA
CASSDHFRTASQHF
TGTGCCAGCAGTGATCACTTCCGAACTGCGTCCCAGCATTTT
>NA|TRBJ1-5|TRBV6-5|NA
CASSYSRNSNQPQHF
TGTGCCAGCAGTTACTCGAGGAACAGCAATCAGCCCCAGCATTTT
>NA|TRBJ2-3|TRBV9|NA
CASSVGGGITDTQYF
TGTGCCAGCAGCGTAGGCGGCGGGATCACAGATACGCAGTATTTT
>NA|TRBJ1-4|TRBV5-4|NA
CASSLDSATNEKLFF
TGTGCCAGCAGCCTTGACAGTGCAACTAATGAAAAACTGTTTTTT
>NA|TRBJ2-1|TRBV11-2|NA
CASSSIRETYNEQFF
TGTGCCAGCAGCTCGATACGCGAAACCTACAATGAGCAGTTCTTC
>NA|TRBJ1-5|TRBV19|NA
CASRRDAGNQPQHF
TGTGCCAGTAGGAGGGATGCGGGAAATCAGCCCCAGCATTTT
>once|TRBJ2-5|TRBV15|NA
CATSPGRGLQETQYF
TGTGCCACCAGCCCGGGGCGGGGGCTACAAGAGACCCAGTACTTC
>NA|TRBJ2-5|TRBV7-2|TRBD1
CASSYQGARETQYF
TGTGCCAGCAGCTACCAGGGGGCTCGAGAGACCCAGTACTTC
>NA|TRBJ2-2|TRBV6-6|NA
CASNRVGSTGELFF
TGTGCCAGTAACAGGGTCGGGTCAACCGGGGAGCTGTTTTTT
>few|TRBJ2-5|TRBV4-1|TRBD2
CASSQGPAGGRETQYF
TGCGCCAGCAGCCAAGGGCCAGCGGGGGGGCGAGAGACCCAGTACTTC
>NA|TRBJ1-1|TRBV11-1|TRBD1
CASSGDSRGFTEAFF
TGTGCCAGCAGCGGGGACAGCCGCGGGTTCACTGAAGCTTTCTTT
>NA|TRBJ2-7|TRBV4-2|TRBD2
CASSQVVRGLAGAYEQYF
TGTGCCAGCAGCCAAGTAGTGAGGGGACTAGCGGGAGCCTACGAGCAGTACTTC
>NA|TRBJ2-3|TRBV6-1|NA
CASSAGHQAADTQYF
TGTGCCAGCAGTGCGGGACATCAGGCGGCAGATACGCAGTATTTT
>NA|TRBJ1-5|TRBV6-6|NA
CASSYSVGGGSQPQHF
TGTGCCAGCAGTTACTCGGTAGGGGGGGGGAGCCAGCCCCAGCATTTT
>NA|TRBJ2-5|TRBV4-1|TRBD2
CASSQGGRETQYF
TGCGCCAGCAGCCAAGGCGGGAGGGAGACCCAGTACTTC
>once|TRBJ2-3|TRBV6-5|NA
CASSYDATRTDTQYF
TGTGCCAGCAGTTACGACGCGACTCGCACAGATACGCAGTATTTT
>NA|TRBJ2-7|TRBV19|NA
CASSLRGLAYEQYF
TGTGCCAGTAGCCTCCGGGGTCTAGCCTACGAGCAGTACTTC
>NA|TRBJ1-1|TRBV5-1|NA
CASSFGGTEAFF
TGCGCCAGCAGCTTCGGGGGCACTGAAGCTTTCTTT
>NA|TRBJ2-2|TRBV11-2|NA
CASSSPRGGYGTGELFF
TGTGCCAGCAGCTCCCCGAGGGGGGGCTACGGCACCGGGGAGCTGTTTTTT
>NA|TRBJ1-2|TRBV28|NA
CASSLGKNYGYTF
TGTGCCAGCAGTTTGGGCAAAAACTATGGCTACACCTTC
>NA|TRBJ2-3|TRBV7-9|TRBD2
CASSLGLAGLSTDTQYF
TGTGCCAGCAGCTTGGGACTAGCGGGCCTGAGCACAGATACGCAGTATTTT
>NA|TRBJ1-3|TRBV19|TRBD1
CASSTPPRGSGNTIYF
TGTGCCAGTAGTACCCCCCCCAGGGGGTCTGGAAACACCATATATTTT
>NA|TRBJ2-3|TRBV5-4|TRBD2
CASSFSGSVDTQYF
TGTGCCAGCAGCTTTAGCGGGAGTGTGGATACGCAGTATTTT
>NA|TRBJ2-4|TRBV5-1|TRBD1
CASSSGTGGKNIQYF
TGCGCCAGCAGCTCCGGGACAGGGGGAAAAAACATTCAGTACTTC
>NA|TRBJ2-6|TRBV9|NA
CASSANPGSGANVLTF
TGTGCCAGCAGCGCAAACCCAGGATCTGGGGCCAACGTCCTGACTTTC
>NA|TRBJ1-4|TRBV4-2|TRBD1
CASSQDLVRQGREKLFF
TGTGCCAGCAGCCAAGATTTGGTTCGACAGGGACGTGAAAAACTGTTTTTT
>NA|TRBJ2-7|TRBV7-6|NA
CASSQSPVESYEQYF
TGTGCCAGCAGCCAATCTCCGGTAGAATCCTACGAGCAGTACTTC
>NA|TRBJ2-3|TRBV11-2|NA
CASSLVRGTDTQYF
TGTGCCAGCAGCTTAGTGCGGGGCACAGATACGCAGTATTTT
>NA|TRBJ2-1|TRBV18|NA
CASSPPASATYNEQFF
TGTGCCAGCTCACCACCGGCTAGCGCCACCTACAATGAGCAGTTCTTC
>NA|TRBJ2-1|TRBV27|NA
CASSLVAPRGEQFF
TGTGCCAGCAGTTTGGTGGCCCCCCGGGGTGAGCAGTTCTTC
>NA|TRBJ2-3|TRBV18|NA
CASSPRQRTDTQYF
TGTGCCAGCTCACCACGACAGCGCACAGATACGCAGTATTTT
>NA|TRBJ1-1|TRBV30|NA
CAWSVLGGRAFF
TGTGCCTGGAGTGTACTGGGGGGGAGGGCTTTCTTT
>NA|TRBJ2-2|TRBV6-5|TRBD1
CASRPQGSAVGELFF
TGTGCCAGCAGGCCACAGGGGTCCGCAGTCGGGGAGCTGTTTTTT
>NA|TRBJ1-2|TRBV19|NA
CASSQTENGQGGGYTF
TGTGCCAGTAGCCAAACCGAAAACGGGCAGGGTGGCGGCTACACCTTC
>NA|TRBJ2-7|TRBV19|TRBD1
CASSIWGQGPHREQYF
TGTGCCAGTAGTATATGGGGACAGGGACCCCATCGCGAGCAGTACTTC
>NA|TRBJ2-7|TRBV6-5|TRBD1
CASSQGTGGSYEQYF
TGTGCCAGCAGTCAGGGGACAGGGGGGAGCTACGAGCAGTACTTC
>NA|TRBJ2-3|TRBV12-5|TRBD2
CASGFTTSGGTYTSTDTQYF
TGTGCTAGTGGTTTCACGACTAGCGGGGGGACCTACACTAGCACAGATACGCAGTATTTT
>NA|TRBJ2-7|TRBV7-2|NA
CASSPTTYEQYF
TGTGCCAGCAGCCCCACGACATACGAGCAGTACTTC
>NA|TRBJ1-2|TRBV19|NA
CASSIGRQNYGYTF
TGTGCCAGTAGTATAGGGCGACAGAACTATGGCTACACCTTC